This is a list of T cell receptor beta chains from one sample in a study of cytomegalovirus exposure and HLA in healthy donors. TCRdb keeps only in-frame clones here, not all; method: immunoSEQ multiplex PCR. Among roughly 130,000 clones, roughly 79% were seen once, and the ten largest hold around 1%. Sequencing was performed on PBMCs. The receptors stem from a man younger than 35 in good health and CMV-seronegative. CDR3s include the opening cysteine and the closing phenylalanine or tryptophan. The D gene is left open where the match is weak. A clone size is listed for some rows: how often the clone was seen (once, few, many), or a class if it is expanded.

d_gene,j_gene,v_gene,abundance,CDR3nt,CDR3aa
TRBD1,TRBJ1-4,TRBV5-1,once,TGCGCCAGCAGCCCGGACAGGGGGTCCCCCAATGAAAAACTGTTTTTT,CASSPDRGSPNEKLFF
-,TRBJ1-4,TRBV11-2,-,TGTGCCAGCAGCCGGATTCGGGGGGAGGGACTACAAAATTTT,CASSRIRGEGLQNF
-,TRBJ1-2,TRBV25-1,-,TGTGCCAGCAGTGAACCGACAGACTATGGCTACACCTTC,CASSEPTDYGYTF
-,TRBJ2-7,TRBV21-1,-,TGTGCCAGCAGCAAAGCCGGGAGCTCCTACGAGCAGTACTTC,CASSKAGSSYEQYF
TRBD2,TRBJ2-1,TRBV27,-,TGTGCCAGCAGTCTGGGGGGGACCTACAATGAGCAGTTCTTC,CASSLGGTYNEQFF
-,TRBJ1-6,TRBV7-2,-,TGTGCCAGCAGCCCCGGGCGGGGGGCAGTAAGCTATAATTCACCCCTCCACTTT,CASSPGRGAVSYNSPLHF
-,TRBJ1-1,TRBV6-1,few,TGTGCCAGCAGCGACTTCAGGACAAGGAACACTGAAGCTTTCTTT,CASSDFRTRNTEAFF
-,TRBJ1-4,TRBV10-3,-,TGTGCCATCGCCTCAACAGGGTTGAATGAAAAACTGTTTTTT,CAIASTGLNEKLFF
TRBD1,TRBJ2-2,TRBV19,-,TGTGCCAGTAGTATGGGACAGGGCACCGGGGAGCTGTTTTTT,CASSMGQGTGELFF
-,TRBJ2-7,TRBV5-6,-,TGTGCCAGCAGCTTGTCAAGTTCCTACGAGCAGTACTTC,CASSLSSSYEQYF
TRBD1,TRBJ1-1,TRBV5-1,-,TGCGCCAGCAGCTCGTTACAGGGGGGGAGCACTGAAGCTTTCTTT,CASSSLQGGSTEAFF
-,TRBJ1-3,TRBV20-1,-,TGCAGTGCTAGAGCCAGTCACACCATATATTTT,CSARASHTIYF
TRBD1,TRBJ2-7,TRBV2,-,TGTGCCAGCAGCCCCCTACAGGGGCTGCGCTCCCACGAGCAGTACTTC,CASSPLQGLRSHEQYF
-,TRBJ1-2,TRBV7-9,-,TGTGCCAGCAGCGGATATGGGGGGGGAAACTATGGCTACACCTTC,CASSGYGGGNYGYTF
TRBD1,TRBJ1-2,TRBV7-2,-,TGTGCCAGCAGCTTCGTCGCAGGGGGCTATGGCTACACCTTC,CASSFVAGGYGYTF
-,TRBJ1-2,TRBV10-3,few,TGTGCCATCAGTGACCCCGATGAGGGAATATGGGGCTACACCTTC,CAISDPDEGIWGYTF
TRBD1,TRBJ1-4,TRBV7-8,-,TGTGCCAGCAGTTTCAAAAGGTCGGGACAGCTTAATGAAAAACTGTTTTTT,CASSFKRSGQLNEKLFF
-,TRBJ1-6,TRBV12-5,-,TGTGCTAGTGGTTTGGTACAGGACAGCTATAATTCACCCCTCCACTTT,CASGLVQDSYNSPLHF
-,TRBJ1-3,TRBV7-6,-,TGTGCCAGCAGCCCAGAGTACAGTTACACCCGAAACACCATATATTTT,CASSPEYSYTRNTIYF
-,TRBJ1-1,TRBV2,few,TGTGCCAGCAAAAGTGAGAGAGGAGGGAACACTGAAGCTTTCTTT,CASKSERGGNTEAFF
-,TRBJ1-1,TRBV4-2,-,TGTGCCAGCAGCCAAATCGAGATGAACACTGAAGCTTTCTTT,CASSQIEMNTEAFF
-,TRBJ2-5,TRBV27,-,TGTGCCAGCAGTTTAGGCCCGCACGAGACCCAGTACTTC,CASSLGPHETQYF
TRBD1,TRBJ1-2,TRBV30,-,TGTGCCTGGAGTCTCCAATCCTCAGGGGGCTATGGCTACACCTTC,CAWSLQSSGGYGYTF